This is a list of T cell receptor beta chains from one sample in a study of Tregs in tolerant kidney transplant recipients. Profiling relied on immunoSEQ multiplex PCR, and the TCRdb table lists in-frame clones only, not all of them. Found here are fewer than 80,000 clones, around 98% of them singletons; the top ten hold 0.34%. The sequences come from Tregs from blood, collected before the transplant. The receptors originated from a human donor who received a combined kidney and bone marrow transplant. Both conserved end residues are trimmed from each CDR3. D genes are given only for firm matches. Only some rows state a clone size, as once, few, many or a class for expanded clones.

clone_size	v_call	d_call	j_call	cdr3_aa
.	TRBV7-2	.	TRBJ2-7	ASSIRGYEQY
.	TRBV27	TRBD2	TRBJ2-1	ASSLSNRPWLAGGKPLGNEQF
.	TRBV21-1	.	TRBJ1-1	ASIVEAF
.	TRBV21-1	.	TRBJ1-5	ASSKARTECNQPQH
.	TRBV9	TRBD1	TRBJ1-2	ASSVSGQGYGYT
once	TRBV7-8	.	TRBJ1-2	ASSLPVGSYT
.	TRBV7-8	TRBD1	TRBJ2-7	ASSLAGTGPYEQY
.	TRBV5-1	.	TRBJ2-7	ASSSQFGQLYYEQY
.	TRBV7-9	TRBD1	TRBJ1-4	ASSPTGGSIEKLF
.	TRBV14	.	TRBJ2-1	ASSRGGSTVGNEQF
.	TRBV27	TRBD1	TRBJ1-2	ASRRGYWTGDGYT
.	TRBV29-1	TRBD1	TRBJ2-5	SVLRTGMATQY
.	TRBV7-8	TRBD2	TRBJ2-3	ASSRRLAGRTDTQY
.	TRBV6-1	.	TRBJ1-1	ASSEQNTEAF
.	TRBV5-5	.	TRBJ2-5	ASLVRGRAGETQY
few	TRBV7-9	.	TRBJ2-7	ASSSQGSYEQY
once	TRBV5-4	.	TRBJ2-2	ASSFITGELF
.	TRBV10-3	.	TRBJ2-7	AISLARVYEQY
.	TRBV30	.	TRBJ1-5	AWSVRGAHNQPQH
.	TRBV2	TRBD1	TRBJ2-1	ASRERTGGSYNEQF
.	TRBV9	.	TRBJ2-5	ASSVRGAETQY
.	TRBV18	.	TRBJ2-3	ASTLEDTQY
.	TRBV6-1	TRBD2	TRBJ2-2	ASSTLSGGTGELF
.	TRBV5-1	TRBD2	TRBJ2-7	ASSRSGGDEQY
.	TRBV5-1	.	TRBJ2-3	ASSLALQSTTDTQY
once	TRBV28	TRBD1	TRBJ2-7	ASRTPGQTYEQY
.	TRBV1	.	TRBJ2-7	TSSQQDRSSYEQY
.	TRBV7-2	.	TRBJ1-5	ASSSYRANQPQH
.	TRBV5-1	.	TRBJ2-3	ASSFQGRADTQY
.	TRBV19	.	TRBJ1-6	ASNGIQGLGNSPLH
.	TRBV6-5	.	TRBJ2-7	ASGRTGRYEQY
.	TRBV5-7	.	TRBJ1-3	ASSPFGPGNTIY
once	TRBV23-1	.	TRBJ2-1	ASSRQALYNEQF
.	TRBV4-3	.	TRBJ2-7	ASSQVGGRGTYEQY
.	TRBV7-8	.	TRBJ2-7	ASSFLGRGVEQY
few	TRBV19	.	TRBJ1-2	ASSIQYGYT
.	TRBV5-1	TRBD2	TRBJ2-7	ASSQLAGAIYEQY
once	TRBV5-1	.	TRBJ1-2	ASSFGVPEYGYT
.	TRBV30	.	TRBJ1-1	AWKAGGMNTEAF
.	TRBV7-2	.	TRBJ1-6	ASITGGGRTNSPLH
.	TRBV2	.	TRBJ1-6	ASSIGLGGSPLH
.	TRBV7-9	.	TRBJ2-2	ASSLYGTGELF